Following are 21 T cell receptor beta chains from one sample sequenced in a study of Ad26.COV2.S vaccination and SARS-CoV-2 variants. Treatment described: 19 received Ad26.COV2.S at low or high dose, single or two shots; 5 received placebo; per-sample allocation not given. Day 63 after the first injection of vaccine or placebo was the sampling time. Clones were read by immunoSEQ multiplex PCR, and TCRdb kept only the in-frame ones, dropping some. This table holds 350,000 to 400,000 clones, 80% to 90% found once. The sequencing used peripheral blood, collected in a trial of Ad26.COV2.S vaccine versus placebo. These receptors originate from a person between 18 and 65 years old who received the Ad26.COV2.S COVID-19 vaccine or a placebo.

The genes are TRBV7-6 and TRBJ2-3; D ambiguous. This CDR3 has 15 amino acids. Deletions cut 2 bases from V and 3 bases from J, with 12 bases between. Germline loops: CDR1 SGHVS, CDR2 FNYEAQ. The CDR3 DNA reads as TGTGCCAGCAGCTTATCAGTACTGAGGACAGATACGCAGTATTTT. Amino acids: CASSLSVLRTDTQYF.

The J gene is TRBJ2-5, the V gene TRBV2; no reliable D call. Trimming pared 4 bases from V and 4 bases from J, leaving 4 bases between. Germline V gene lookup returns CDR1 SNHLY and CDR2 FYNNEI. This CDR3 spans 11 amino acids. The CDR3 protein is CASSAAETQYF. The CDR3, as DNA: TGTGCCAGCAGTGCTGCAGAGACCCAGTACTTC.

This clone was counted a single time. The chain carries TRBV6-5 and TRBJ2-3; D is unresolved. Trimming took off 6 bases at V and 4 bases at J, with 11 bases between the two ends. The CDR3 is 13 amino acids. Germline loops: CDR1 MNHEY, CDR2 SVGAGI. CDR3 sequence: CASRRSVADTQYF. CDR3 sequence (DNA): TGTGCCAGCAGACGATCGGTGGCAGATACGCAGTATTTT.

This chain uses TRBV6-9 with TRBJ2-7, with D perhaps TRBD1 (5 bases). Between the trimmed V and J ends, which lost 10 bases and 0 bases, there was a span of 13 bases. Germline lookup yields CDR1 MNHGY and CDR2 SVAAGI. CDR3 length equals 13 residues. In nucleotides, the CDR3 is TGTGCCAATAAGGGGTTTTACTCCTACGAGCAGTACTTC. Protein product: CANKGFYSYEQYF.

The V and J genes are TRBV25-1 and TRBJ1-1; 7 bases align to TRBD1. The CDR3 contains 14 residues. V lost 6 bases, J lost 1 base, and 5 bases stayed unmatched. CDR1 is MGHDK and CDR2 is SYGVNS in the germline V gene. Here the CDR3 DNA reads TGTGCCAGCAGCCAGACAGGGACGAACACTGAAGCTTTCTTT. Amino acids: CASSQTGTNTEAFF.

J is TRBJ1-2 and V is TRBV10-3; 10 bases align to TRBD1. Germline V gives CDR1 ENHRY, CDR2 SYGVKD. V dropped 10 bases and J dropped 3; count of bases not matched to a gene: 8. The CDR3 has 14 amino acids. CDR3 sequence: CATRGGTGDYGYTF. CDR3 sequence (DNA): TGTGCCACCCGGGGCGGGACAGGGGACTATGGCTACACCTTC.

This clone was seen only a few times. The chain is built from TRBV4-2 and TRBJ2-2, with 10 bases identical to TRBD2. The CDR3 is 15 amino acids. The ends lost 0 bases at V and 5 bases at J; junction bases unmatched: 0. The V gene's germline CDR1 is LGHNA and CDR2 YNFKEQ. This chain's CDR3 is CASSQDSGGTGELFF. The CDR3 nucleotides are TGTGCCAGCAGCCAAGATAGCGGGGGGACCGGGGAGCTGTTTTTT.

The rearrangement joins TRBV6-5 to TRBJ1-1, with 12 bases that match TRBD1. CDR1 and CDR2 from the germline V gene are MNHEY and SVGAGI. V lost 7 bases and J lost 11; bases outside the gene matches: 11. This CDR3 contains 14 residues. The DNA for the CDR3 is TGTGCCAGCACCCCGGGACAGGGGGCGTATGGGGCTTTCTTT. This translates into CASTPGQGAYGAFF.

The rearrangement links TRBV5-1 to TRBJ2-1; TRBD1 matches 9 bases. With 5 bases clipped from V and 4 bases from J, the junction kept 10 bases outside the gene matches. The CDR3 is 16 amino acids. CDR1 is SGHRS and CDR2 is YFSETQ in the germline V gene. The CDR3 DNA follows: TGCGCCAGCAGTTCCACCGGGACAGGGAGTTACAATGAGCAGTTCTTC. This codes for CASSSTGTGSYNEQFF. Combining the CDR3 with reference TRBV5-1 and TRBJ2-1 gives the whole variable domain KAGVTQTPRYLIKTRGQQVTLSCSPISGHRSVSWYQQTPGQGLQFLFEYFSETQRNKGNFPGRFSGRQFSNSRSEMNVSTLELGDSALYLCASSSTGTGSYNEQFFGPGTRLTVL.

The count of this clone is one. The chain is built from TRBV5-4 and TRBJ2-7; no definite D call. V dropped 4 bases and J dropped 4 bases, with 9 bases sitting between them. CDR1 SGHNT and CDR2 YYREEE come from the germline V gene (reference sequence). CDR3 length equals 12 residues. The CDR3 nucleotides read TGTGCCAGCAGCATTGAAATGTACGAGCAGTACTTC. It is translated as CASSIEMYEQYF.

This chain connects TRBV20-1 to TRBJ1-2; D not certain. V was shortened by 2 bases and J by 8 bases, with 9 bases between the two germline ends. Germline-derived CDR1 and CDR2 are DFQATT and SNEGSKA (reference sequence). The CDR3 length is 11 residues. In DNA form, the CDR3 reads TGCAGTGCTAGAATCTTAAACGGCTACACCTTC. Residues: CSARILNGYTF.

The chain links TRBV30 to TRBJ2-3; 11 bases are a match to TRBD1. V gave up 4 bases and J gave up 4 bases; unmatched junction bases: 4. The CDR3 loop spans 14 amino acids. CDR1 is GTSNPN and CDR2 is SVGIG in the germline V gene (reference sequence). DNA for the CDR3: TGTGCCTGGACCCGGGACAGGGGGTCAGATACGCAGTATTTT. The encoded protein is CAWTRDRGSDTQYF. Full variable domain (outside the CDR3, taken from reference TRBV30 and TRBJ2-3): SQTIHQWPATLVQPVGSPLSLECTVEGTSNPNLYWYRQAAGRGLQLLFYSVGIGQISSEVPQNLSASRPQDRQFILSSKKLLLSDSGFYLCAWTRDRGSDTQYFGPGTRLTVL.

The rearrangement joins TRBV27 to TRBJ2-1, with a tentative D call TRBD2 (6 bases). The ends were cut back, 6 bases at V and 1 base at J, with 13 bases in the middle. Looked up from germline, CDR1 is MNHEY and CDR2 is SMNVEV (reference sequence). The CDR3 sequence is 15 residues long. In DNA form, the CDR3 reads TGTGCCAGCAGCCCTTGGGGGGTTTCCTACAATGAGCAGTTCTTC. This gives the protein CASSPWGVSYNEQFF.

This chain joins TRBV4-1 and TRBJ1-2; D gene unclear. The CDR3 is 17 amino acids. Germline V lookup: CDR1 MGHRA, CDR2 YSYEKL. V was shortened by 1 base and J by 0 bases, with 15 bases between the two germline ends. The CDR3 nucleotides read TGCGCCAGCAGCCAAGTCTTCAGTGGAGGAGCTAACTATGGCTACACCTTC. The encoded protein is CASSQVFSGGANYGYTF.

This chain links TRBV5-1 with TRBJ2-7; the D is unclear. Germline CDR1 is SGHRS and CDR2 is YFSETQ. V lost 5 bases and J 3 bases, leaving 9 bases between the germline ends. This CDR3 contains 12 residues. The CDR3 here is CASRIDNYEQYF. For the CDR3, the DNA is TGCGCCAGCAGAATTGATAACTACGAGCAGTACTTC.

The chain joins TRBV5-4 to TRBJ2-7, with 8 nucleotides matching TRBD1. CDR3 length: 16 amino acids. J gave up 0 bases and V 0 bases, and 5 bases lay outside the gene matches. Germline assignment: CDR1 SGHNT and CDR2 YYREEE (reference sequence). CDR3 bases: TGTGCCAGCAGCTTGGTCGGGGACAGGAGCTCCTACGAGCAGTACTTC. Protein sequence: CASSLVGDRSSYEQYF. The full variable domain, in which reference TRBV5-4 and TRBJ2-7 provide the parts outside the CDR3, is ETGVTQSPTHLIKTRGQQVTLRCSSQSGHNTVSWYQQALGQGPQFIFQYYREEENGRGNFPPRFSGLQFPNYSSELNVNALELDDSALYLCASSLVGDRSSYEQYFGPGTRLTVT.

V and J are TRBV6-5 and TRBJ2-7; 10 nucleotides align to TRBD1. CDR1 is MNHEY, CDR2 SVGAGI, per germline. The junction had 8 bases not matched to a gene; V was cut back by 5 bases and J by 7 bases. The CDR3 extends over 14 amino acids. The CDR3 DNA sequence: TGTGCCAGCAGTATGGGACAGGGGCGAGGAGAGCAGTACTTC. Translating gives CASSMGQGRGEQYF.

This chain connects TRBV10-3 to TRBJ1-4; 8 bases align to TRBD1. CDR1 ENHRY and CDR2 SYGVKD come from the germline V gene. The length of the CDR3 is 16 residues. After removal of 0 bases from V and 8 bases from J, the junction contained 8 bases not matched to a gene. CDR3 DNA: TGTGCCATCAGTGAGTCGGGGACAGGCCCGGGGGAAAAACTGTTTTTT. The encoded protein is CAISESGTGPGEKLFF.

This clone was observed a handful of times. The rearrangement links TRBV18 to TRBJ2-7, with TRBD1 matching over 7 bases. Germline V CDR1 and CDR2: KGHSH, LQKENI. With 6 bases clipped from V and 5 bases from J, the junction kept 7 bases outside the gene matches. This CDR3 comprises 13 residues. The CDR3 coding sequence is TGTGCCAGCTCCCCCGAGGGGGCGGACGAGCAGTACTTC. Amino acids: CASSPEGADEQYF.

The count of this clone is one. The chain combines TRBV7-8 with TRBJ2-5; 7 bases fit TRBD1. The germline CDR1 and CDR2 sequences are SGHVS and FQNEAQ. After removal of 1 base from V and 0 bases from J, the junction contained 8 bases not matched to a gene. This CDR3 has 17 residues. The CDR3 loop reads CASSLGTTGQYQETQYF. The CDR3 DNA is TGTGCCAGCAGCTTAGGGACGACAGGGCAGTACCAAGAGACCCAGTACTTC.

This clone is a singleton in its sample. The J gene is TRBJ2-2, the V gene TRBV7-8, with TRBD2 as a possible D gene (5 bases). Trimming removed 0 bases at V and 6 bases at J, with 26 bases between. CDR3 length equals 20 residues. Germline-derived CDR1 and CDR2 are SGHVS and FQNEAQ. CDR3 coding DNA: TGTGCCAGCAGCTTAGCGCGGGTTTGGAAGACGATTGGGGTGGCCGGGGAGCTGTTTTTT. Protein: CASSLARVWKTIGVAGELFF.